The T cell receptor beta chain described here comes from a study of blood T cell repertoires in COVID-19. Looking at the study overall: There were acute and convalescent COVID-19 samples, and they came from the United States, Italy and Spain. The analysed material was cDNA or gDNA that came from T cells, B-cell-depleted T cells, or PBMCs.

In germline, CDR1 is SGHNT, CDR2 YYREEE (reference sequence). V lost 3 bases to trimming and J lost 4 bases, with 19 bases between them. The CDR3 covers 17 residues. How the authors handled the data: The assay estimated nucleated cells by amplifying reference gene primers. The repertoire was sequenced with immunoSEQ multiplex PCR; TCRdb's copy has only in-frame clones and lacks some. V, J and clone size derive from that table, while D and trimming were established from the DNA sequence. The table has 200,000 to 250,000 clones, 65% to 85% seen once. The TCR was taken from a woman older than 75 with acute or convalescent COVID-19. This chain joins TRBV5-4 and TRBJ1-4; D not certain. Sequenced material: peripheral blood. CDR3 amino acids: CASSWAGHSRGNEKLFF. CDR3 nucleotide sequence: TGTGCCAGCAGCTGGGCAGGCCATTCACGGGGTAATGAAAAACTGTTTTTT.